Presented here are 28 T cell receptor beta chains from one specimen sequenced in a study of neurological immune-mediated disorders. TCRdb passed the 5' RACE reads through MiXCR, listing each CDR3 protein once. The sample consists of some 10,000 distinct CDR3 sequences, under 25% of them appearing once. Specimen: CD8+ T cells from blood. These receptors all come from a woman aged 55 to 70 with HTLV-1-associated myelopathy (HAM/TSP).

This clonotype was picked up many times. This chain connects TRBV6-2 or TRBV6-3 to TRBJ1-6, with D unresolved. V was clipped by 0 bases and J by 10 bases, with 10 bases between them. The CDR3 is 14 amino acids. Germline values: CDR1 MNHEY, CDR2 SVGEGT. The CDR3 loop reads CASSYSNRGSPLHF. CDR3 in DNA: TGTGCCAGCAGTTACTCGAACCGGGGATCACCCCTCCACTTT.

This clonotype came up many times. The V call is TRBV4-1, the J call TRBJ2-6, with a tentative D call TRBD1 (7 bases). V lost 0 bases, J lost 0 bases, and 15 bases lay in between. Per the germline V gene, CDR1 is MGHRA and CDR2 is YSYEKL. CDR3 size: 19 residues. This chain's CDR3 is CASSQDPGRGVSGANVLTF. CDR3 coding DNA: TGCGCCAGCAGCCAAGACCCCGGCAGGGGGGTCTCTGGGGCCAACGTCCTGACTTTC.

This clonotype was detected ten times or more. The chain is built from TRBV9 and TRBJ1-1; D might be TRBD1 (5 bases). The CDR3 loop spans 13 amino acids. Germline CDR1 and CDR2: SGDLS and YYNGEE. With 0 bases removed from V and 5 bases from J, the gap between germline ends came to 8 bases. CDR3 residues: CASSVGGETEAFF. CDR3 DNA: TGTGCCAGCAGCGTAGGGGGGGAAACTGAAGCTTTCTTT.

This clonotype showed up many times. The chain is built from TRBV4-2 and TRBJ2-1; 8 bases agree with TRBD2. The junction had 6 bases not matched to a gene; V was cut back by 1 base and J by 7 bases. Per germline, CDR1 LGHNA and CDR2 YNFKEQ. The CDR3 is 15 residues long. CDR3 sequence (DNA): TGTGCCAGCAGCCAAGGCCGTCCGGGAGGGAATGAGCAGTTCTTC. It encodes CASSQGRPGGNEQFF.

This clonotype showed up many times. The J gene is TRBJ2-7, the V gene TRBV5-1, with 10 nucleotides matching TRBD1. The CDR3 runs to 14 residues. The germline CDR1 and CDR2 sequences are SGHRS and YFSETQ. After removal of 3 bases from V and 4 bases from J, the junction contained 4 bases not matched to a gene. CDR3 in DNA: TGCGCCAGCAGCTGGGGACAGGGGAGTTACGAGCAGTACTTC. It specifies CASSWGQGSYEQYF.

This clonotype was detected ten times or more. The rearrangement joins TRBV12-3 or TRBV12-4 to TRBJ1-2; 9 nucleotides line up with TRBD1. The CDR3 length is 15 residues. The V and J ends lost 3 bases and 1 base, in that order; junction bases with no gene match: 3. CDR3 sequence reads: CASSFSGQGNYGYTF. CDR3 DNA: TGTGCCAGCAGTTTTTCGGGACAGGGTAACTATGGCTACACCTTC.

A few counts support this clonotype. The V gene is TRBV15, the J gene TRBJ1-2; TRBD1 aligns across 8 bases. V lost 2 bases and J lost 2; bases outside the gene matches: 1. Germline V gene data show CDR1 as LNHNV and CDR2 as YYDKDF (reference sequence). This CDR3 is 14 amino acids long. The CDR3 here is CATSRRTGNYGYTF. The CDR3 DNA sequence: TGTGCCACCAGCAGAAGGACAGGGAACTATGGCTACACCTTC.

Only one count was recorded for this clonotype. V is TRBV7-6 and J is TRBJ1-6; tentative D call: TRBD1 (5 bases). Germline CDR1 SGHVS, CDR2 FNYEAQ. This CDR3 has 17 residues. Trimming took 5 bases from V and 5 from J, leaving 19 bases between them. The CDR3 reads CASSPSRTTENNSPLHF. CDR3 nucleotide sequence: TGTGCCAGCAGCCCCAGCCGCACGACAGAGAATAATTCACCCCTCCACTTT.

By frequency in the sample, this clonotype is medium-sized (0.01 to 0.1%). The chain is built from TRBV7-6 and TRBJ2-7; a weak D match, TRBD1 (6 bases). The CDR3 is 13 residues long. Trimming cost V 6 bases and J 6 bases, with 15 bases left between them. Germline values: CDR1 SGHVS, CDR2 FNYEAQ. CDR3 nucleotides: TGTGCCAGCAGGCCACATGTCAGGGGCGAGCAGTACTTC. Residues: CASRPHVRGEQYF.

This clonotype showed up many times. The chain links TRBV7-9 to TRBJ1-2; no clear D. Per germline, CDR1 SEHNR and CDR2 FQNEAQ (reference sequence). There are 16 residues in the CDR3. Trimming removed 3 bases from V and 1 base from J, with 15 bases in between. The CDR3 bases are TGTGCCAGCAGCTTCCCCGGGAAGGAGGGTAACTATGGCTACACCTTC. This codes for CASSFPGKEGNYGYTF. Full variable domain (rest looked up from reference TRBV7-9 and TRBJ1-2): DTGVSQNPRHKITKRGQNVTFRCDPISEHNRLYWYRQTLGQGPEFLTYFQNEAQLEKSRLLSDRFSAERPKGSFSTLEIQRTEQGDSAMYLCASSFPGKEGNYGYTFGSGTRLTVV.

This clonotype was observed many times. Compared with germline, one end of the junction differs, possibly owing to a read error. V usage is TRBV4-1 and J usage is TRBJ2-7; D not certain. CDR1 and CDR2 from the germline V gene are MGHRA and YSYEKL. The CDR3 consists of 14 residues. The CDR3 nucleotides read TGCGCCAGCAGCCACGCGCCAACAGAGTACGCGCAGTACTTC. Protein sequence: CASSHAPTEYAQYF.

J is TRBJ2-2 and V is TRBV5-5; D may be TRBD2 (5 bases). The germline gives CDR1 SGHKS, CDR2 YYEKEE (reference sequence). V lost 1 base and J lost 3, with 10 bases in between. This CDR3 has 15 residues. The CDR3 here is CASSLWSGYTGELFF. The CDR3 region has the DNA TGTGCCAGCAGCTTGTGGTCGGGATACACCGGGGAGCTGTTTTTT.

This clonotype was seen at least ten times. This chain connects TRBV20-1 to TRBJ2-7; tentatively, D is TRBD2 (6 bases). Germline CDR1 DFQATT, CDR2 SNEGSKA (reference sequence). The V end was cut by 1 base, the J end by 2 bases, with 12 bases between. The CDR3 totals 14 residues. The CDR3 loop is CSARGGGAAYEQYF. CDR3 DNA: TGCAGTGCTAGAGGGGGCGGGGCGGCCTACGAGCAGTACTTC.

This clonotype has ten or more counts. CDR3 sequence reads: CASSQEWGAEAFF. The CDR3 nucleotides read TGCGCCAGCAGCCAAGAGTGGGGAGCTGAAGCTTTCTTT. The genes are TRBV4-1 and TRBJ1-1, with unresolved D. Trimming took off 0 bases at V and 6 bases at J, with 8 bases between the two ends. Germline loops: CDR1 MGHRA, CDR2 YSYEKL. CDR3 length: 13 residues.

The sample holds many counts of this clonotype. The rearrangement uses TRBV7-9 and TRBJ2-1, with 9 bases aligning to TRBD2. Looked up from germline, CDR1 is SEHNR and CDR2 is FQNEAQ (reference sequence). V was clipped by 10 bases and J by 7 bases; unmatched bases: 11. The CDR3 has 14 residues. Here the CDR3 DNA reads TGTGCCACCACGGCGGGGGGGCCGGGAAATGAGCAGTTCTTC. Residues: CATTAGGPGNEQFF.

This clonotype was observed many times. The chain recombines TRBV20-1 with TRBJ1-5; TRBD1 agrees at 12 bases. CDR1 is DFQATT and CDR2 is SNEGSKA in the germline V gene (reference sequence). The CDR3 runs to 14 residues. V trimming: 7 bases; J trimming: 5 bases; junction bases outside the gene matches: 6. The CDR3 loop is CSVPGTGGHQPQHF. In DNA, the CDR3 is TGCAGTGTTCCGGGGACAGGGGGCCATCAGCCCCAGCATTTT.

This rearrangement joins TRBV20-1 to TRBJ2-3; 8 bases map to TRBD2. Trimming took 5 bases from V and 6 from J; bases not matched to a gene: 10. Germline CDR1 and CDR2: DFQATT and SNEGSKA (reference sequence). This CDR3 spans 14 amino acids. CDR3 residues: CSAGLGGAWDTQYF. The DNA of the CDR3 is TGCAGTGCTGGCCTCGGGGGGGCGTGGGATACGCAGTATTTT.

The V gene is TRBV29-1, the J gene TRBJ1-4, with a tentative D call TRBD1 (6 bases). This CDR3 has 11 amino acids. Trimming left V 7 bases short and J 8 bases short, with 11 bases between. Germline assignment: CDR1 SQVTM and CDR2 ANQGSEA. The CDR3 region is CSGRGWEKLFF. The DNA for the CDR3 is TGCAGCGGCAGGGGCTGGGAAAAACTGTTTTTT.

This clonotype was counted ten times or more. The CDR3 is CASSLTRTGGYGYTF. The DNA of the CDR3 is TGTGCCAGCAGCTTAACCAGGACAGGGGGCTATGGCTACACCTTC. This rearrangement joins TRBV6-5 to TRBJ1-2; 10 nucleotides align to TRBD1. The CDR3 spans 15 residues. The J segment lost 4 bases and the V segment lost 6 bases, leaving 8 bases of the junction unmatched. The germline gives CDR1 MNHEY, CDR2 SVGAGI.

The J gene is TRBJ1-5, the V gene TRBV10-2; no firm D call. V lost 4 bases and J lost 2, with 9 bases in between. The CDR3 is 14 amino acids. CDR1 is WSHSY and CDR2 is SAAADI in the germline V gene. CDR3 DNA: TGCGCCAGCAGTGTTGACTTGGGCAATCAGCCCCAGCATTTT. Translation gives CASSVDLGNQPQHF.

This clonotype was seen a few times. The chain is built from TRBV30 and TRBJ1-1; the D gene is possibly TRBD1 (5 bases). The germline gives CDR1 GTSNPN, CDR2 SVGIG (reference sequence). This CDR3 is 13 amino acids long. V lost 0 bases, J lost 1 base, and 6 bases lay in between. CDR3 sequence reads: CAWSVGANTEAFF. In DNA, the CDR3 is TGTGCCTGGAGTGTAGGGGCGAACACTGAAGCTTTCTTT.

By its share, this clonotype is medium-sized. The chain couples TRBV25-1 to TRBJ1-1; the D gene is possibly TRBD1 (5 bases). Trimming shortened V by 4 bases and J by 7 bases, and 13 bases separated the two germline ends. CDR3 length equals 13 residues. The germline CDR1 and CDR2 sequences are MGHDK and SYGVNS. The CDR3 DNA follows: TGTGCCAGCAGTGCTCACACAGGAAGTGAAGCTTTCTTT. Translation gives CASSAHTGSEAFF.

The table lists this clonotype with a few counts. This chain joins TRBV4-2 and TRBJ2-7; the D gene is possibly TRBD2 (5 bases). CDR1 is LGHNA and CDR2 is YNFKEQ in the germline V gene. The V and J ends lost 0 bases and 6 bases respectively, with 9 bases between them. The CDR3 has 13 amino acids. The CDR3 spells CASSQEVGSEQYF. The CDR3 region has the DNA TGTGCCAGCAGCCAAGAGGTTGGGAGCGAGCAGTACTTC.

This clonotype appeared many times. The chain employs TRBV20-1 and TRBJ2-2; D remains unclear. The germline V gene encodes CDR1 DFQATT and CDR2 SNEGSKA (reference sequence). The ends were cut back, 0 bases at V and 3 bases at J, with 8 bases in the middle. The CDR3 contains 14 residues. The CDR3 region is CSARDSSYTGELFF. The CDR3 region has the DNA TGCAGTGCTAGAGATTCCAGTTACACCGGGGAGCTGTTTTTT.

This clonotype came up many times. This chain links TRBV7-9 with TRBJ2-1; 12 nucleotides line up with TRBD2. The V gene end was trimmed by 5 bases and the J gene end by 0 bases; junction bases not matched to a gene: 17. The CDR3 is 21 amino acids. The germline V gene has CDR1 SEHNR and CDR2 FQNEAQ (reference sequence). CDR3: CASSPGTSGQTGASSYNEQFF. The CDR3 DNA follows: TGTGCCAGCAGCCCGGGGACTAGCGGGCAAACGGGGGCTAGCTCCTACAATGAGCAGTTCTTC.

The chain combines TRBV5-1 with TRBJ2-1, with TRBD1 matching 10 bases. Germline V gives CDR1 SGHRS, CDR2 YFSETQ. After removal of 6 bases from V and 4 bases from J, the junction contained 7 bases not matched to a gene. The CDR3 consists of 15 residues. CDR3 residues: CASIPDRGPYNEQFF. Written as DNA, the CDR3 is TGCGCCAGCATCCCAGACAGGGGGCCTTACAATGAGCAGTTCTTC.

This clonotype was found many times. The chain couples TRBV7-8 to TRBJ1-6; D uncertain. Trimming stripped 1 base from V and 7 bases from J, with 5 bases between. This CDR3 spans 13 amino acids. Germline V gene sequence: CDR1 SGHVS, CDR2 FQNEAQ. The CDR3 sequence is CASSLGQNSPLHF. In nucleotides, the CDR3 is TGTGCCAGCAGCTTAGGACAAAATTCACCCCTCCACTTT.

Many counts were recorded for this clonotype. This chain links TRBV20-1 with TRBJ2-1; D uncertain. This CDR3 spans 13 amino acids. Germline CDR1 and CDR2: DFQATT and SNEGSKA (reference sequence). Trimming removed 1 base from V and 3 bases from J, with 7 bases in between. CDR3 nucleotides: TGCAGTGCTAGAGGGGTCTACTACAATGAGCAGTTCTTC. Amino acids: CSARGVYYNEQFF.